This T cell receptor beta chain was captured in a study of blood T cell repertoires in COVID-19. Study summary: Acute-phase and convalescent COVID-19 samples originated in the United States, Italy and Spain. The analysed material was cDNA or gDNA that came from T cells, B-cell-depleted T cells, or PBMCs.

Trimming left V 2 bases short and J 5 bases short, with 21 bases between. Germline V gene lookup returns CDR1 SGHDN and CDR2 FVKESK. The CDR3 is made up of 17 amino acids. Authors' processing steps: Reference gene primer amplification yielded estimated nucleated cell counts. Libraries were prepared by immunoSEQ multiplex PCR; TCRdb keeps only in-frame clonotypes and omits some of them. Clone size and V and J calls were adopted from that table, with D and trimming inferred from the DNA. The data contain around 97,000 clones, 70% to 90% of them seen just once; the ten biggest clones take up roughly 3.5%.

V is TRBV14 and J is TRBJ1-1; D uncertain. This receptor was taken from a human donor in a cohort sampled during active COVID-19. Material for sequencing was peripheral blood. CDR3 region: CASSQRMAATGRTEAFF. In DNA, the CDR3 is TGTGCCAGCAGCCAACGCATGGCTGCGACGGGTCGGACTGAAGCTTTCTTT.